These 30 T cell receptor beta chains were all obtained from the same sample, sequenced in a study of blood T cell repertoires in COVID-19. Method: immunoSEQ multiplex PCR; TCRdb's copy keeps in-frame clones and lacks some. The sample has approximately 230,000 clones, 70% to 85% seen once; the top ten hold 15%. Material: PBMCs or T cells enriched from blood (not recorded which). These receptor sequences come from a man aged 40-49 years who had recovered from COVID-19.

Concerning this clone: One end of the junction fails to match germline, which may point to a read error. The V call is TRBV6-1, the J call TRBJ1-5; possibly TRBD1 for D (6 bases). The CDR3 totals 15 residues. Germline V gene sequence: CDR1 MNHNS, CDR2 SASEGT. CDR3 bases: TGTGCCAGCATTGAAGGAGGGGGATATTATCAGCCCCAGCATTTT. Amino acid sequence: CASIEGGGYYQPQHF.

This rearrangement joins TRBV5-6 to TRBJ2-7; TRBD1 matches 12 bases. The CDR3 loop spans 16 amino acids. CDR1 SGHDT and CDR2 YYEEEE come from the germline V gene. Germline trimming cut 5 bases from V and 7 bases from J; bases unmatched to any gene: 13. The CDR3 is CASRLMRDRGRGEQYF. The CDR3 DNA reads TGTGCCAGCAGACTCATGCGGGACAGGGGGCGAGGGGAGCAGTACTTC.

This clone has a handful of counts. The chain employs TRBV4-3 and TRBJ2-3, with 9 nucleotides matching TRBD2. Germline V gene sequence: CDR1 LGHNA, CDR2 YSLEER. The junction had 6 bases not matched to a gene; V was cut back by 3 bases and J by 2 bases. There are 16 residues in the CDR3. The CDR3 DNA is TGCGCCAGCAGCCATGGTAGCGGGGGACACACAGATACGCAGTATTTT. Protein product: CASSHGSGGHTDTQYF.

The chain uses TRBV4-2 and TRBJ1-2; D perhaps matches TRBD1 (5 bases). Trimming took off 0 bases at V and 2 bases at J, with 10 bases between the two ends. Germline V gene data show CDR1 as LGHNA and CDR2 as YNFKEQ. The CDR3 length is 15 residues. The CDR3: CASSQDWGGNYGYTF. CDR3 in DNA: TGTGCCAGCAGCCAAGATTGGGGCGGCAACTATGGCTACACCTTC.

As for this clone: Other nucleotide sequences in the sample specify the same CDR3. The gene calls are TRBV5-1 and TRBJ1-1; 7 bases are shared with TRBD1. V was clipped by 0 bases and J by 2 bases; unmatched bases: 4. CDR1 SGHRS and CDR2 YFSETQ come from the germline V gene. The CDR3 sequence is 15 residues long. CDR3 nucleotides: TGCGCCAGCAGCTTGGAGGGGGCTTCAAACACTGAAGCTTTCTTT. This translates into CASSLEGASNTEAFF.

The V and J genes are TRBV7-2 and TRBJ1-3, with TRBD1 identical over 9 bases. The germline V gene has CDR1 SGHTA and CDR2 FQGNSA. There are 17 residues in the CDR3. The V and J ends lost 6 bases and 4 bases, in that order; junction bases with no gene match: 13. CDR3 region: CASSPGQGPTIGNTIYF. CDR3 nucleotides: TGTGCCAGCAGTCCGGGACAGGGACCTACTATCGGAAACACCATATATTTT.

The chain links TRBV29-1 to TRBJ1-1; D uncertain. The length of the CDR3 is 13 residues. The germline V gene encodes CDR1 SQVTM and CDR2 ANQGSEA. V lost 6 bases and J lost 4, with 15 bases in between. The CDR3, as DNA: TGCAGCGTCACCCATACAGCGGGCACTGAAGCTTTCTTT. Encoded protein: CSVTHTAGTEAFF.

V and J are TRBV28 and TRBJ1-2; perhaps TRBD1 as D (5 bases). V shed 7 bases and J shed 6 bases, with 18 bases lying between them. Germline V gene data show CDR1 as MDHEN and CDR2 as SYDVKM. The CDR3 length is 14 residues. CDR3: CASNRGRLSHGYTF. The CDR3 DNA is TGTGCCAGCAATAGGGGCCGCTTGAGTCATGGCTACACCTTC.

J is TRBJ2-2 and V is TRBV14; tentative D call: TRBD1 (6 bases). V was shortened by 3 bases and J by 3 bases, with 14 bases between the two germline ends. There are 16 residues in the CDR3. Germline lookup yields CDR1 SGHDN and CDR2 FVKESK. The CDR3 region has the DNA TGTGCCAGCAGCCACATCGGCAGGGGAGACACCGGGGAGCTGTTTTTT. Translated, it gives CASSHIGRGDTGELFF.

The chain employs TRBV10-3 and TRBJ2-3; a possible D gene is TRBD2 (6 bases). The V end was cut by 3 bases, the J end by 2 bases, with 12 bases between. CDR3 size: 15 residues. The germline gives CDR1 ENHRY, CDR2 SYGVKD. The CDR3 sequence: CAISEPGLLTDTQYF. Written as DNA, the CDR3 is TGTGCCATCAGTGAACCCGGACTACTCACAGATACGCAGTATTTT.

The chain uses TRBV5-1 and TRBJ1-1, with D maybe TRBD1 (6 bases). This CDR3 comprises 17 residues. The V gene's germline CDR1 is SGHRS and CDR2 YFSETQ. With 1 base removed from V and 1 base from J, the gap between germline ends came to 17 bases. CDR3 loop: CASSLRGMGAGNTEAFF. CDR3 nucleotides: TGCGCCAGCAGCTTGAGGGGTATGGGGGCAGGGAACACTGAAGCTTTCTTT.

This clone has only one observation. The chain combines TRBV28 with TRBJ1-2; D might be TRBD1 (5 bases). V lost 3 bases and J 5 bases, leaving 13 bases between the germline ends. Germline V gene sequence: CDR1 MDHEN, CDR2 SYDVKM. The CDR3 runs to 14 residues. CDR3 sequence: CASSLGPQTYGYTF. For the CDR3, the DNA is TGTGCCAGCAGTTTGGGGCCGCAGACTTATGGCTACACCTTC.

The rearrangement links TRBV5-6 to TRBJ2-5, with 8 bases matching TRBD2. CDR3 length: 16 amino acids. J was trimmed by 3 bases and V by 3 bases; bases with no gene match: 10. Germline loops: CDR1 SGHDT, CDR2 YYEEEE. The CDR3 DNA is TGTGCCAGCAGCTCCCTACTAGCGGATATCAAAGAGACCCAGTACTTC. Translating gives CASSSLLADIKETQYF.

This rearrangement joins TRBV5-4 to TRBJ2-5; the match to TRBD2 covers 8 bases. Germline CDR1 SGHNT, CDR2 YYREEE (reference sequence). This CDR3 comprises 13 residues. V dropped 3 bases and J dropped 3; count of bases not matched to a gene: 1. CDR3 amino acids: CASSSGGKETQYF. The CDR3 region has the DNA TGTGCCAGCAGCTCGGGGGGGAAAGAGACCCAGTACTTC.

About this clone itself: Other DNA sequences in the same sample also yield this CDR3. The CDR3 loop is CSARNTEAFF. The CDR3 DNA reads as TGCAGTGCGAGGAACACTGAAGCTTTCTTT. This rearrangement joins TRBV20-1 to TRBJ1-1; no reliable D call. This CDR3 is built from 10 residues. From germline, CDR1 is DFQATT and CDR2 SNEGSKA (reference sequence). V was shortened by 6 bases and J by 1 base, with 3 bases between the two germline ends.

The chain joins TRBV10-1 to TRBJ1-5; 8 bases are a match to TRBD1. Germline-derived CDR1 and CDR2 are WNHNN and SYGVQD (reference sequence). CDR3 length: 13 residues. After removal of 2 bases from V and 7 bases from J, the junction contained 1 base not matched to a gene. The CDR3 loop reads CASSETGGQPQHF. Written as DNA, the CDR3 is TGCGCCAGCAGTGAGACAGGGGGACAGCCCCAGCATTTT.

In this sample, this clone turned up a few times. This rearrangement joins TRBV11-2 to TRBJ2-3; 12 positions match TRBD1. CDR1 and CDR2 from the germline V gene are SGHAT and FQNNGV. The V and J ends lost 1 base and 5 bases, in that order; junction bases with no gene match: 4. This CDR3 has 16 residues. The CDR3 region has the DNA TGTGCCAGCAGCTTAGGGAGGGACAGGGGGCTAGATACGCAGTATTTT. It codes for CASSLGRDRGLDTQYF.

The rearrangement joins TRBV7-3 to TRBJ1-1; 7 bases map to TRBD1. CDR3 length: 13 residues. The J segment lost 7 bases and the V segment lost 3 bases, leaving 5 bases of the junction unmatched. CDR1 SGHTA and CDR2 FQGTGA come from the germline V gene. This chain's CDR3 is CASSFRGRVEAFF. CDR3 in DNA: TGTGCCAGCAGCTTTAGGGGGCGCGTTGAAGCTTTCTTT. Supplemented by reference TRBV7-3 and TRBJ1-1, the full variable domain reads GAGVSQTPSNKVTEKGKYVELRCDPISGHTALYWYRQSLGQGPEFLIYFQGTGAADDSGLPNDRFFAVRPEGSVSTLKIQRTERGDSAVYLCASSFRGRVEAFFGQGTRLTVV.

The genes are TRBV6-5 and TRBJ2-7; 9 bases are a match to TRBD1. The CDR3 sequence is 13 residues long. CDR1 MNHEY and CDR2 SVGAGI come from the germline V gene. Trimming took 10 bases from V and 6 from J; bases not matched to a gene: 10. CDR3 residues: CANPGTGTGEQYF. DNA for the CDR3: TGTGCCAACCCCGGGACAGGGACAGGCGAGCAGTACTTC.

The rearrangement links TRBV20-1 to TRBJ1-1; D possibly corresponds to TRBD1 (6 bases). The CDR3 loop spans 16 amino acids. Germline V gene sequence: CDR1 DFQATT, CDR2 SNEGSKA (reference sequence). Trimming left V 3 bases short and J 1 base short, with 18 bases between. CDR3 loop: CSASGLRDTSNTEAFF. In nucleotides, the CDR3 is TGCAGTGCTAGTGGCCTTAGGGACACCTCGAACACTGAAGCTTTCTTT.

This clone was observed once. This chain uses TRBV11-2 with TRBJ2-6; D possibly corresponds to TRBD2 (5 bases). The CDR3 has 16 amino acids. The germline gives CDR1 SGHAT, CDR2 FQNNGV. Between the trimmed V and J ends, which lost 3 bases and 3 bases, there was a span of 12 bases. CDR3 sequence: CASSFTRGSGANVLTF. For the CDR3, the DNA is TGTGCCAGCAGCTTTACCCGAGGGAGTGGGGCCAACGTCCTGACTTTC.

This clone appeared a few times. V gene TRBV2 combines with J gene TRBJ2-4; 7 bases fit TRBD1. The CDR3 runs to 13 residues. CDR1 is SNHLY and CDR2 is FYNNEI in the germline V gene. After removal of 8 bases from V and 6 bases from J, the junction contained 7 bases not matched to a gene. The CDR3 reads CASCVGTVNIQYF. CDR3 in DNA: TGTGCCAGCTGCGTCGGGACAGTAAACATTCAGTACTTC.

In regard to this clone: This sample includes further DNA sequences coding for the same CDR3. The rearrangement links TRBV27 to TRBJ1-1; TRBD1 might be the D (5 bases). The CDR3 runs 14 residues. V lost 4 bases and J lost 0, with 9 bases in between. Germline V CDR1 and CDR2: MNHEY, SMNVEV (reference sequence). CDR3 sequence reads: CASSSPTVNTEAFF. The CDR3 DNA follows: TGTGCCAGCAGTTCACCGACAGTGAACACTGAAGCTTTCTTT.

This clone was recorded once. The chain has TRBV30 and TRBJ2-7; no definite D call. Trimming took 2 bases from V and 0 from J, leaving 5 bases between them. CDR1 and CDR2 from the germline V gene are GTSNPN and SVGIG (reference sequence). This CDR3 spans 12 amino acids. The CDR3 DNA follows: TGTGCCTGGAGTAGTAGCTCCTACGAGCAGTACTTC. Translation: CAWSSSSYEQYF.

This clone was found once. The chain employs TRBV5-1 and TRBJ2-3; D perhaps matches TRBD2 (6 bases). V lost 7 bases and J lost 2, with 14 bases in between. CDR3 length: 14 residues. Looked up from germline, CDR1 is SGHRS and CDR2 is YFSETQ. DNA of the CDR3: TGCGCCAGCGCACAGCGGGCCTTCACAGATACGCAGTATTTT. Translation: CASAQRAFTDTQYF.

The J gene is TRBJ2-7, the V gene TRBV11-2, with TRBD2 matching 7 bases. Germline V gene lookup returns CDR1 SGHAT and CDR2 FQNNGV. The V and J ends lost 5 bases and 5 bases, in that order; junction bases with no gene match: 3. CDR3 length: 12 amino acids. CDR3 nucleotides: TGTGCCAGCAGCCGACGGGGGGACGAGCAGTACTTC. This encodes CASSRRGDEQYF.

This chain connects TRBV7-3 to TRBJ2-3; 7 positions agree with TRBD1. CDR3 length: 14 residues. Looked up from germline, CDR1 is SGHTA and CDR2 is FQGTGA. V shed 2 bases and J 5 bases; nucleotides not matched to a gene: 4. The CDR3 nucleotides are TGTGCCAGCAGCTTAGAGGGGGCCGGAGATACGCAGTATTTT. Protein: CASSLEGAGDTQYF.

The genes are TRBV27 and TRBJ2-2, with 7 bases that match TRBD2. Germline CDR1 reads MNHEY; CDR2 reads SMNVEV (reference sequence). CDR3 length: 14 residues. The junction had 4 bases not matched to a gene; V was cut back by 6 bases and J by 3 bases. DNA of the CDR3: TGTGCCAGCAGCCCCGGACTAGACACCGGGGAGCTGTTTTTT. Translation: CASSPGLDTGELFF.

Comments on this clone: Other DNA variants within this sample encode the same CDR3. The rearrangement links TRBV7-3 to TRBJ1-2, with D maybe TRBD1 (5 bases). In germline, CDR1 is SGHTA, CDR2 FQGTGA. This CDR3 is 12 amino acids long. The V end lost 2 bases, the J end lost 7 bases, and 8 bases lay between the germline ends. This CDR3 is CASSLQGAGYTF. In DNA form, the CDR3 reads TGTGCCAGCAGCTTACAGGGCGCTGGCTACACCTTC. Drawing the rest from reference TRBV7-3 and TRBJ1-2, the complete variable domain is GAGVSQTPSNKVTEKGKYVELRCDPISGHTALYWYRQSLGQGPEFLIYFQGTGAADDSGLPNDRFFAVRPEGSVSTLKIQRTERGDSAVYLCASSLQGAGYTFGSGTRLTVV.

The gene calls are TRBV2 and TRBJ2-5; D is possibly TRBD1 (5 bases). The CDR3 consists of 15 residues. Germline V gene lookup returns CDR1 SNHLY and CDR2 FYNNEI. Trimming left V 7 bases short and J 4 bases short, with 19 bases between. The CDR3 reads CASTIQEIIGETQYF. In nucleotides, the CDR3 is TGTGCCAGCACGATACAGGAAATTATCGGAGAGACCCAGTACTTC.